The present T cell receptor (beta chain) was sequenced within a study of blood T cell repertoires in COVID-19. On the study more broadly: Acute-phase and convalescent COVID-19 samples originated in the United States, Italy and Spain.

In the source study's methods: Scientists estimated how many nucleated cells there were by amplifying reference gene primers. Profiled with immunoSEQ multiplex PCR; TCRdb holds only in-frame clones, not every one. The V and J calls and clone size were taken over from that table, and D and trimming were inferred from the DNA. In the table there are roughly 250,000 clones, about 91% of which are singletons. Germline V CDR1 and CDR2: SGDLS, YYNGEE. Trimming cost V 0 bases and J 3 bases, with 10 bases left between them. The CDR3 extends over 14 amino acids. One Seattle source followed patients from active infection through their disease course.

This sequence originates from a person aged 18-29 years with COVID-19, enrolled during active disease. Material for sequencing was peripheral blood. The rearrangement joins TRBV9 to TRBJ2-7, with D possibly matching TRBD1 (5 bases). The CDR3 spells CASSVATGFYEQYF. In DNA, the CDR3 is TGTGCCAGCAGCGTAGCTACAGGTTTCTACGAGCAGTACTTC.